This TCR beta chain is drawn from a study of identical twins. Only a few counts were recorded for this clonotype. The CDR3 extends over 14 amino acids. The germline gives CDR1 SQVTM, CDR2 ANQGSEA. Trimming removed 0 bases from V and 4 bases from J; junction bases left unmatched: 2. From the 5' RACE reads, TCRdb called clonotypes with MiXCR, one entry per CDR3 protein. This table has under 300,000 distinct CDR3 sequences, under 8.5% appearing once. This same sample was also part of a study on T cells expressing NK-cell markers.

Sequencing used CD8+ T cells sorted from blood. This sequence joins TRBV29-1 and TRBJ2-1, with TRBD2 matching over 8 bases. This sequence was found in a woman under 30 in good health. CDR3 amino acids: CSVEDPSGYNEQFF. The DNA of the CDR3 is TGCAGCGTTGAAGACCCTAGCGGGTACAATGAGCAGTTCTTC.